The clone carrying this TCR beta chain has a count of ten or more. Its antigen remains unknown. Time point indicated: persistent/refractory GD, antithyroid drugs over 5 years with positive TRAb. Researchers made the TCR library from RNA that was extracted from PBMCs. An endocrinology department in Xi'an, China, supplied the patients. The data derive from a study of regulatory T cells in long-lasting Graves disease. Whole-study findings and limits: New patients shared roughly 980 public clonotypes, fewer than the 2,500 to 3,500 shared by persistent patients. Possibly, accuracy suffered from the small sample size. The study examined only peripheral blood, not thyroid tissue.

The germline V gene has CDR1 DFQATT and CDR2 SNEGSKA (reference sequence). V was cut by 2 bases and J by 0 bases, with 8 bases left in between. The CDR3 sequence is 13 residues long. Building of the TCR beta libraries involved iRepertoire HTBI primers and Arm-PCR of CDR3 regions. Via MiXCR, TCRdb re-called the multiplex PCR reads, giving one row per CDR3 protein. The sample shows 300,000 to 400,000 distinct CDR3 sequences, 20% of them seen only once. The chain couples TRBV20-1 to TRBJ2-7; D possibly corresponds to TRBD1 (5 bases). Sequenced material: peripheral blood mononuclear cells (PBMCs), taken when the disease was refractory, from a patient treated with antithyroid drugs. The receptor's source is a female donor with Graves disease. The CDR3 spells CSARQGLSYEQYF. The DNA of the CDR3 is TGCAGTGCTAGACAGGGCCTCTCCTACGAGCAGTACTTC.